This T cell receptor beta chain stems from a study of spatial heterogeneity in lung cancer. From germline, CDR1 is MNHNS and CDR2 SASEGT. The CDR3 loop spans 17 amino acids. Deletions cut 2 bases from V and 1 base from J, with 17 bases between. This clonotype came up a few times. The time point was: blood at routine non-recurrence follow-up after resection. TCRdb called the 5' RACE reads again in MiXCR, with one record for every CDR3 protein. Found here are 25,000 to 35,000 distinct CDR3 sequences, 10% of them singletons; the top ten hold 28%. This TCR derives from a female donor with early-stage non-small cell lung cancer. This chain uses TRBV6-1 with TRBJ1-1; D is perhaps TRBD1 (6 bases). The material was PBMCs, obtained at follow-up. The CDR3 DNA follows: TGTGCCAGCAGTGAACCGTTTTACAGGGATCCGAACACTGAAGCTTTCTTT. Protein sequence: CASSEPFYRDPNTEAFF.